This T cell receptor (beta chain) was sequenced in a study of T-cell memory formation after mild COVID-19. In TCRdb, the 5' RACE reads were re-called with MiXCR into one record per CDR3 protein. Among 75,000 to 95,000 distinct CDR3 sequences listed, approximately 13% were seen once. The V end lost 5 bases, the J end lost 2 bases, and 18 bases lay between the germline ends. This CDR3 has 16 residues. Germline V CDR1 and CDR2: MNHNS, SASEGT. The V call is TRBV6-1, the J call TRBJ2-5; D may be TRBD2 (5 bases). Sequenced input: PBMCs or a T cell subset sorted from them (not recorded which). The receptor comes from an adult woman who had mild COVID-19 (a few samples of this study predate the infection). Cell type and time point are not known. CDR3 coding DNA: TGTGCCAGCAGTCATGGAGAGGGTACGAGTCAAGAGACCCAGTACTTC. Protein sequence: CASSHGEGTSQETQYF.